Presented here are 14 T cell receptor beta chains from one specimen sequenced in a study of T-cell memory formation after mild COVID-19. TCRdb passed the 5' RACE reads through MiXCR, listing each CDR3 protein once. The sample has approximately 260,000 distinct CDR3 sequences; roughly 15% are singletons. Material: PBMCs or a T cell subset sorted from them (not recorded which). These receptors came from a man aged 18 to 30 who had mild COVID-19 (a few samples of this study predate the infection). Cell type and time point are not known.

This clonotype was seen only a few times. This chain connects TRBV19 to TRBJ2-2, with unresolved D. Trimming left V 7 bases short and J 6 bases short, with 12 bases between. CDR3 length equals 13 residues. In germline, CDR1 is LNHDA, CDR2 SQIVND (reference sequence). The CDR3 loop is CASTVIGSGELFF. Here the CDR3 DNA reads TGTGCCAGTACGGTCATCGGGTCCGGGGAGCTGTTTTTT.

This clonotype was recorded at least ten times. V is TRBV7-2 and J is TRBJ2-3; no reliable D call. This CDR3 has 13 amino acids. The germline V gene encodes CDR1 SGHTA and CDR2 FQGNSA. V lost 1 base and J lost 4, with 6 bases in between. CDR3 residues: CASSLGLADTQYF. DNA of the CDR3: TGTGCCAGCAGCTTAGGCCTAGCAGATACGCAGTATTTT. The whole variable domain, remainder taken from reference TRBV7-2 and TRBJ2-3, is GAGVSQSPSNKVTEKGKDVELRCDPISGHTALYWYRQSLGQGLEFLIYFQGNSAPDKSGLPSDRFSAERTGGSVSTLTIQRTQQEDSAVYLCASSLGLADTQYFGPGTRLTVL.

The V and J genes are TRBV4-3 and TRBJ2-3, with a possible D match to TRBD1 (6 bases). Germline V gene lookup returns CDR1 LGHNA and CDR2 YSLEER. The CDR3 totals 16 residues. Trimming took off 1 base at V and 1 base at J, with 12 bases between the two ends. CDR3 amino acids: CASSQATGTGTDTQYF. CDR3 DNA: TGCGCCAGCAGCCAAGCCACAGGGACGGGCACAGATACGCAGTATTTT.

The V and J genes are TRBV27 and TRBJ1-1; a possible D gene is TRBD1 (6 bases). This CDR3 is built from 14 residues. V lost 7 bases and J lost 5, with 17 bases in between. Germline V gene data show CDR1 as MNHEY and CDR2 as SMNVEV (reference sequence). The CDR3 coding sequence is TGTGCCAGCAACCAATGGGGGGGCAAGACTGAAGCTTTCTTT. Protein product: CASNQWGGKTEAFF.

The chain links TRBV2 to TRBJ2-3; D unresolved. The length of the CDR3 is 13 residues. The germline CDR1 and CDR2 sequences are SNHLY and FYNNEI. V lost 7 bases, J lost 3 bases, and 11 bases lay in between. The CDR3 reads CASKELVTDTQYF. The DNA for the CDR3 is TGTGCCAGCAAAGAATTAGTAACAGATACGCAGTATTTT.

CDR3 in DNA: TGCAGTGCGACAACTACGACGGGACTATCGGAGACCCAGTACTTC. It codes for CSATTTTGLSETQYF. This chain links TRBV20-1 with TRBJ2-5, with 7 bases that match TRBD2. The trim removed 6 bases at V and 5 bases at J, leaving 15 bases unmatched. In germline, CDR1 is DFQATT, CDR2 SNEGSKA (reference sequence). CDR3 length equals 15 residues.

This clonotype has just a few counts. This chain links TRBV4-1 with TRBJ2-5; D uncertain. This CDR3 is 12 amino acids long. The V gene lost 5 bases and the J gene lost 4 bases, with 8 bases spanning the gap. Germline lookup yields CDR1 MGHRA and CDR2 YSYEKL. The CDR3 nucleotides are TGCGCCAGCAGCTCCCCCGGAGAGACCCAGTACTTC. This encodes CASSSPGETQYF.

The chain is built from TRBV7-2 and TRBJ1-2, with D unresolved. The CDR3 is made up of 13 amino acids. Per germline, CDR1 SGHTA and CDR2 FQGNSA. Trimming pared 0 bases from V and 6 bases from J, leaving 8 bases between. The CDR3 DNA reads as TGTGCCAGCAGCTTAGCGACCGGGGATGGCTACACCTTC. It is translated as CASSLATGDGYTF.

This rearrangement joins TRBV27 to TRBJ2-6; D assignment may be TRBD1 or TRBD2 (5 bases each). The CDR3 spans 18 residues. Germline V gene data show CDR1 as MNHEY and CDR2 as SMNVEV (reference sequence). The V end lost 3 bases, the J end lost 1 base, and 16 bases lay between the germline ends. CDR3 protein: CASSLVRGGFSGANVLTF. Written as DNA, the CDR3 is TGTGCCAGCAGTTTGGTGAGGGGCGGGTTTTCTGGGGCCAACGTCCTGACTTTC.

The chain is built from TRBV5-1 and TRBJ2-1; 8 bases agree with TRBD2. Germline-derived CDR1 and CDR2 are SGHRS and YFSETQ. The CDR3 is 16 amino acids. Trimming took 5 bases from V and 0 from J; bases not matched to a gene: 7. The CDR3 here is CASRGSGGSSYNEQFF. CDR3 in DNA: TGCGCCAGCAGGGGAAGCGGGGGAAGCTCCTACAATGAGCAGTTCTTC.

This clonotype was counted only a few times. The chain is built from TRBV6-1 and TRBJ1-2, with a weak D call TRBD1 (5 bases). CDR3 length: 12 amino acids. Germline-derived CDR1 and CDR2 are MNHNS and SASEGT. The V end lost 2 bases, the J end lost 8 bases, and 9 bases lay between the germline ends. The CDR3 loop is CASSESGRGYTF. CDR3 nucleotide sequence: TGTGCCAGCAGTGAATCAGGGAGGGGCTACACCTTC.

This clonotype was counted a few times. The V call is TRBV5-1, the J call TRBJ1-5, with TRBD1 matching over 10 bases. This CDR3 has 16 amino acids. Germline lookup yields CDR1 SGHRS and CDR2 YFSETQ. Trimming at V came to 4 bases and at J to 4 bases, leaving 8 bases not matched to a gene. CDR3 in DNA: TGCGCCAGCAGCAAAGGCGGACAGGGGGAAAATCAGCCCCAGCATTTT. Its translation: CASSKGGQGENQPQHF.

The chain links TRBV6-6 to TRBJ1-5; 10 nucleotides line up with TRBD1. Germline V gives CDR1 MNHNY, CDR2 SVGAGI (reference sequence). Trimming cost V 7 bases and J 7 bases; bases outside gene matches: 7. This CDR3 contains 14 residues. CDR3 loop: CASTRTGGGQPQHF. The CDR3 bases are TGTGCCAGCACCCGGACAGGGGGGGGACAGCCCCAGCATTTT.

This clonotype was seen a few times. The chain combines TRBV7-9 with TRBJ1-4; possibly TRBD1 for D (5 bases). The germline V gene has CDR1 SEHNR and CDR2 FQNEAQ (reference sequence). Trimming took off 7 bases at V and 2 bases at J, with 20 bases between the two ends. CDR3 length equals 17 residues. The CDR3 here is CASNKFTGGATNEKLFF. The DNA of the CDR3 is TGTGCCAGCAACAAATTTACGGGGGGTGCGACTAATGAAAAACTGTTTTTT.